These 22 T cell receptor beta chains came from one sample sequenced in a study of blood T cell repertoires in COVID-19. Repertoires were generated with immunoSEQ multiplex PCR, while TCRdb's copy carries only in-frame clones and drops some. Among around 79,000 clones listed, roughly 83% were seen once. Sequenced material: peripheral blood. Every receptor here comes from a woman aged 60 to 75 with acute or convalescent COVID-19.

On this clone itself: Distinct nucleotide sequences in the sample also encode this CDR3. The CDR3 loop is CASSLTAGDTEAFF. As DNA, the CDR3 is TGTGCCAGCAGCTTAACGGCCGGGGACACTGAAGCTTTCTTT. The genes are TRBV7-3 and TRBJ1-1, with unresolved D. CDR1 SGHTA and CDR2 FQGTGA come from the germline V gene. With 0 bases removed from V and 3 bases from J, the gap between germline ends came to 8 bases. This CDR3 region has 14 residues.

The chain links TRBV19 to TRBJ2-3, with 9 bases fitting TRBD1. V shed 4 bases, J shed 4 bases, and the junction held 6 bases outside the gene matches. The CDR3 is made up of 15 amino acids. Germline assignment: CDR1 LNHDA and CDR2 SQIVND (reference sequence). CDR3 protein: CASSTPGQGSDTQYF. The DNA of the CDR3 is TGTGCCAGTAGTACCCCGGGACAGGGTTCAGATACGCAGTATTTT.

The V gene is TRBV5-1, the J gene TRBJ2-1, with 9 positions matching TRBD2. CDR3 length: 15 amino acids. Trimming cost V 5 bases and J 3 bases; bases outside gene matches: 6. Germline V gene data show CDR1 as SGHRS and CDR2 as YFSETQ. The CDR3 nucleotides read TGCGCCAGCAGACCGACTAGCGGCAACTACAATGAGCAGTTCTTC. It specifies CASRPTSGNYNEQFF. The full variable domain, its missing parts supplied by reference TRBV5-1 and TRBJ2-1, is KAGVTQTPRYLIKTRGQQVTLSCSPISGHRSVSWYQQTPGQGLQFLFEYFSETQRNKGNFPGRFSGRQFSNSRSEMNVSTLELGDSALYLCASRPTSGNYNEQFFGPGTRLTVL.

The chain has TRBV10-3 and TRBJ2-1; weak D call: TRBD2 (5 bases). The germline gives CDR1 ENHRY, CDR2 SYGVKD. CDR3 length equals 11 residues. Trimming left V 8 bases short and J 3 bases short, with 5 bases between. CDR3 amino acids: CAIGGYNEQFF. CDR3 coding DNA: TGTGCCATCGGAGGCTACAATGAGCAGTTCTTC.

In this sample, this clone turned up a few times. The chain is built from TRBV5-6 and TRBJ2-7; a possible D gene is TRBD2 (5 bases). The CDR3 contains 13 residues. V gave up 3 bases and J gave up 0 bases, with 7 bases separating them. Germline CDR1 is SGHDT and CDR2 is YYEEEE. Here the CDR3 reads CASSWESSYEQYF. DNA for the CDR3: TGTGCCAGCAGCTGGGAGAGCTCCTACGAGCAGTACTTC.

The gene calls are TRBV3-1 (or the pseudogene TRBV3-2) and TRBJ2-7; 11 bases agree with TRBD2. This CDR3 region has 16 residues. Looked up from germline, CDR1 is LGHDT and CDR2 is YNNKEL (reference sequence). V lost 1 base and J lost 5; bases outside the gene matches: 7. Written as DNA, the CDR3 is TGTGCCAGCAGCCAAGGTGCTAGCGGGGGGCAAAACGAGCAGTACTTC. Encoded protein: CASSQGASGGQNEQYF.

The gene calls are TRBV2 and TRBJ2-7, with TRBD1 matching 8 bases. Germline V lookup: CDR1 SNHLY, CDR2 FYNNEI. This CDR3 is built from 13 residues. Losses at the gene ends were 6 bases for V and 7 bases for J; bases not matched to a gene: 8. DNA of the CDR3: TGTGCCAGCAGCCAGACAGGGGCGGGGGAGCAGTACTTC. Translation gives CASSQTGAGEQYF.

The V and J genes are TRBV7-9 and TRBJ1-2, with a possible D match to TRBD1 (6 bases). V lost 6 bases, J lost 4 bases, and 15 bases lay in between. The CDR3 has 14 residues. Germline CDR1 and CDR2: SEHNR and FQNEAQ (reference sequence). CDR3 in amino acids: CASRNSRGPYGYTF. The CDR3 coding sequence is TGTGCCAGCAGGAACTCCAGGGGTCCCTATGGCTACACCTTC.

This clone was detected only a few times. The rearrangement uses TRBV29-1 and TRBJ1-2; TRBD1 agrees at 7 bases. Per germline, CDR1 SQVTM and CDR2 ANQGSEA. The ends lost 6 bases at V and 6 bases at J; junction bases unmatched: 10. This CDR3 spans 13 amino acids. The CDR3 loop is CSVSLNTGDGYTF. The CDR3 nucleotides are TGCAGCGTGTCCTTAAACACAGGGGATGGCTACACCTTC.

The CDR3 nucleotides are TGTGCCAGCAGCTTAGAAGCAGGGGACTATGGCTACACCTTC. Its protein is CASSLEAGDYGYTF. The V gene is TRBV7-2, the J gene TRBJ1-2, with a possible D match to TRBD1 (6 bases). Germline V gene sequence: CDR1 SGHTA, CDR2 FQGNSA. This CDR3 contains 14 residues. V lost 1 base and J 3 bases, leaving 9 bases between the germline ends.

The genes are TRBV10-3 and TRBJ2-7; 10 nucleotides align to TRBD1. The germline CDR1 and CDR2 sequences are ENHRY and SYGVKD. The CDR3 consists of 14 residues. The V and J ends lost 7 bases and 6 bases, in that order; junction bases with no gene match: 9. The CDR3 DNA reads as TGTGCCATCACTGCGACAGGGGGCGGGTCCGAGCAGTACTTC. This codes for CAITATGGGSEQYF.

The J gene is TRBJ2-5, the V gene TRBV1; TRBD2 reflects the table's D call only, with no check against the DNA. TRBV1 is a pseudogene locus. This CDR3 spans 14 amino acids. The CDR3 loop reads CTSSQIGTSPTQYF. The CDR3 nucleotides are TGCACCAGCAGCCAAATTGGGACTTCCCCTACTCAGTACTTC.

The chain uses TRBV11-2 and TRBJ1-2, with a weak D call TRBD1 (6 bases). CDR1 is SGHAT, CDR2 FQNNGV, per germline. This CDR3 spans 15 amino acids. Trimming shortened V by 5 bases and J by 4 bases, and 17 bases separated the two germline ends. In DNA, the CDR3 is TGTGCCAGCAGCCCCCAAAGGACAGTCTCCTATGGCTACACCTTC. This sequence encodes CASSPQRTVSYGYTF.

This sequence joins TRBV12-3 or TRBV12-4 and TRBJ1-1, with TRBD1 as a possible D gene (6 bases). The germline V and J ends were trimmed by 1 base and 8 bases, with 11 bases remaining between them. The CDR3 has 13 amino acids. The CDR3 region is CASSLGGGGEAFF. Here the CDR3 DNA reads TGTGCCAGCAGTTTAGGAGGGGGGGGAGAAGCTTTCTTT.

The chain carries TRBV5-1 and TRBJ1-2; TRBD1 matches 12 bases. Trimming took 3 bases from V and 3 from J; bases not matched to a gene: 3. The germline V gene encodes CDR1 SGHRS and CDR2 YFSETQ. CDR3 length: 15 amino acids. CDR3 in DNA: TGCGCCAGCAGCTCTGGGACAGGGGGCGACTATGGCTACACCTTC. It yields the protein CASSSGTGGDYGYTF.

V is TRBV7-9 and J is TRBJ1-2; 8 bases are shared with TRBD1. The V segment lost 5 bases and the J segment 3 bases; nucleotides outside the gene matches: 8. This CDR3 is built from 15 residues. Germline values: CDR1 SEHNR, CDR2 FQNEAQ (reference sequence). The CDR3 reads CASSLSGQADYGYTF. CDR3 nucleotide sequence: TGTGCCAGCAGCCTCTCGGGACAGGCGGACTATGGCTACACCTTC. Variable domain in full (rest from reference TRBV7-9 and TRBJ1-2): DTGVSQNPRHKITKRGQNVTFRCDPISEHNRLYWYRQTLGQGPEFLTYFQNEAQLEKSRLLSDRFSAERPKGSFSTLEIQRTEQGDSAMYLCASSLSGQADYGYTFGSGTRLTVV.

The CDR3: CATSDFPDRERWNEQYF. In DNA, the CDR3 is TGTGCCACCAGTGATTTTCCGGACAGGGAGAGGTGGAACGAGCAGTACTTC. The rearrangement joins TRBV24-1 to TRBJ2-7; 8 nucleotides align to TRBD1. The CDR3 is made up of 17 amino acids. Trimming took 1 base from V and 5 from J; bases not matched to a gene: 12. The germline gives CDR1 KGHDR, CDR2 SFDVKD.

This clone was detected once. The chain's CDR3 is CASSLNPAGVATDTQYF. The CDR3 DNA is TGTGCCAGCAGTTTAAATCCAGCGGGGGTCGCCACAGATACGCAGTATTTT. V and J are TRBV27 and TRBJ2-3; 8 bases fit TRBD2. Germline V CDR1 and CDR2: MNHEY, SMNVEV (reference sequence). The trim removed 2 bases at V and 2 bases at J, leaving 9 bases unmatched. This CDR3 spans 17 amino acids.

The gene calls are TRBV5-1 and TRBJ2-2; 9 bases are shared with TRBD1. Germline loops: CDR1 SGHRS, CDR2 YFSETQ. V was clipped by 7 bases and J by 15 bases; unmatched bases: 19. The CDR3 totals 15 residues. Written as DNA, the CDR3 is TGCGCCAGCGGGGAAAGTACCGCGGGACAGGGTGATATGTTTTTT. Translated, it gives CASGESTAGQGDMFF.

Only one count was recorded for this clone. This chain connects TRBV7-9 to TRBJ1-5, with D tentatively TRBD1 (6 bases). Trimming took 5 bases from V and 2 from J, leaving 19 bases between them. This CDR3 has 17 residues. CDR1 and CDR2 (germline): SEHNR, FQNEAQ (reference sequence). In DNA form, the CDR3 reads TGTGCCAGCAGCCAAGGGGGGGGTCTTTTCGGCAATCAGCCCCAGCATTTT. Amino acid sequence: CASSQGGGLFGNQPQHF.

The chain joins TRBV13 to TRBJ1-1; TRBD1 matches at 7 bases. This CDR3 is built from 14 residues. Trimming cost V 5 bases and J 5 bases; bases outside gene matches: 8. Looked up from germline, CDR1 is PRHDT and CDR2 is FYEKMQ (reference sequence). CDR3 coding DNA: TGTGCCAGCAGCCCGACAGGGAGAAATACTGAAGCTTTCTTT. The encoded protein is CASSPTGRNTEAFF.

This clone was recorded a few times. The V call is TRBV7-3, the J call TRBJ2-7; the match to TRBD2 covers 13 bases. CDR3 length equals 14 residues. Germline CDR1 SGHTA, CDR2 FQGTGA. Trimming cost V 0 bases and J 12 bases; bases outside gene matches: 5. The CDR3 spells CASSLTGTSGELYF. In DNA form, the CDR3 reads TGTGCCAGCAGCTTAACGGGGACTAGCGGGGAGTTGTACTTC.